The 8 T cell receptor beta chains presented below share a single source sample, sequenced in a study of T cells expressing NK-cell markers. TCRdb processed the 5' RACE reads again and assigns one entry to each CDR3 protein, with no DNA. The sample table sets out hundreds of thousands of distinct CDR3 sequences. Sequencing input: blood T cells: a sorted CD56 or NKG2C T cell subset, CD4+ or CD8+ T cells, or bulk PBMC T cells (not recorded which). These receptors were obtained from a man aged 18-75 years in good health.

The genes are TRBV20-1 and TRBJ2-7; checking the TCRdb D call of TRBD2 is not possible without DNA. In germline, CDR1 is DFQATT, CDR2 SNEGSKA (reference sequence). The CDR3 loop spans 12 amino acids. CDR3 residues: CSAAGGPYEQYF.

The V and J genes are TRBV7-9 and TRBJ2-3; TCRdb's D call of TRBD1 is untestable without DNA. In germline, CDR1 is SEHNR, CDR2 FQNEAQ (reference sequence). This CDR3 is built from 17 residues. The CDR3 spells CASSSGGGPGPTDTQYF.

The genes are TRBV24-1 and TRBJ1-1; TCRdb reports TRBD1, a call that lacks DNA to check it against. This CDR3 is built from 17 residues. Germline-derived CDR1 and CDR2 are KGHDR and SFDVKD. CDR3 in amino acids: CATSDPQRQGMNTEAFF.

J is TRBJ2-5 and V is TRBV2; TCRdb's D call of TRBD1 is untestable without DNA. The CDR3 spans 16 residues. CDR1 and CDR2 from the germline V gene are SNHLY and FYNNEI. CDR3 amino acids: CASSAWGGGNQETQYF.

The chain couples TRBV6-1 to TRBJ2-7; with no DNA, the TCRdb D assignment of TRBD1 cannot be verified. The CDR3 covers 12 residues. CDR1 MNHNS and CDR2 SASEGT come from the germline V gene. CDR3 sequence reads: CASSEYRDEQYF.

The chain is built from TRBV12-3 or TRBV12-4 and TRBJ1-1; the TRBD1 assignment by TCRdb is unverifiable without DNA. CDR3 length: 16 residues. CDR3 in amino acids: CASRGRDRGRRTEAFF.

The gene calls are TRBV5-1 and TRBJ1-3; there is no DNA to check the TCRdb D call of TRBD1. This CDR3 has 14 amino acids. Germline V gene data show CDR1 as SGHRS and CDR2 as YFSETQ. CDR3 region: CASSYGTKGNTIYF.

The rearrangement links TRBV3-1 to TRBJ1-1. Germline values: CDR1 LGHDT, CDR2 YNNKEL (reference sequence). The CDR3 covers 11 residues. CDR3 loop: CASSQAGEAFF. Full variable domain (rest looked up from reference TRBV3-1 and TRBJ1-1): DTAVSQTPKYLVTQMGNDKSIKCEQNLGHDTMYWYKQDSKKFLKIMFSYNNKELIINETVPNRFSPKSPDKAHLNLHINSLELGDSAVYFCASSQAGEAFFGQGTRLTVV.